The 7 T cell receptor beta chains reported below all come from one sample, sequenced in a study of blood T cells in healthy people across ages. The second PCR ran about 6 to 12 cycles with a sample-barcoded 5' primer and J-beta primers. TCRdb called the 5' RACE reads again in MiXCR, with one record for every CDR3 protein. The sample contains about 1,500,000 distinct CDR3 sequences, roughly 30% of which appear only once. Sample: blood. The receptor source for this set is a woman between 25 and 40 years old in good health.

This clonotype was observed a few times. Here the CDR3 DNA reads TGTGCCAGTACCTTCTCGGGGCGGGCATACACAGATACGCAGTATTTT. Encoded protein: CASTFSGRAYTDTQYF. The rearrangement uses TRBV12-3 or TRBV12-4 and TRBJ2-3, with D tentatively TRBD1 or TRBD2 (5 bases each). V was cut by 9 bases and J by 2 bases, with 21 bases left in between. This CDR3 is 16 amino acids long.

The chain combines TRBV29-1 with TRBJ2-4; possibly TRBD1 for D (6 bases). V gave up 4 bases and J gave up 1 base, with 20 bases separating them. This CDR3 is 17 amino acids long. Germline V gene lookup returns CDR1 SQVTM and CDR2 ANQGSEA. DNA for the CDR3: TGCAGCGTTGTGGTCTTCGGGGCTCAGGGGGCCAAAAACATTCAGTACTTC. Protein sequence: CSVVVFGAQGAKNIQYF.

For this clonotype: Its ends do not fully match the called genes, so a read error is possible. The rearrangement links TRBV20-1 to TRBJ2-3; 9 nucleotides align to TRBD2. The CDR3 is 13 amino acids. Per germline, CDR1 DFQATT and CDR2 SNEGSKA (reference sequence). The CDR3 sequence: CSAPGTSRDTQYF. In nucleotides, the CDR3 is TGCAGTGCGCCTGGGACTAGCAGAGATACGCAGTATTTT.

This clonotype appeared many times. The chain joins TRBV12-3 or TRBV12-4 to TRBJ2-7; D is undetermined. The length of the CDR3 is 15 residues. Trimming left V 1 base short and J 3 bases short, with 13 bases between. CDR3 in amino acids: CASSLERRAYYEQYF. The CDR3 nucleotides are TGTGCCAGCAGTTTAGAGAGGAGAGCATACTACGAGCAGTACTTC.

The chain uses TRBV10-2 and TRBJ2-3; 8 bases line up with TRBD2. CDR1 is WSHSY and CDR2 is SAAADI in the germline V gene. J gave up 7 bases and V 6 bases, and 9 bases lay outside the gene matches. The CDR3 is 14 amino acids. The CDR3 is CASRPAGDQNTQYF. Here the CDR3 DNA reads TGCGCCAGCAGGCCAGCGGGGGATCAAAATACGCAGTATTTT.

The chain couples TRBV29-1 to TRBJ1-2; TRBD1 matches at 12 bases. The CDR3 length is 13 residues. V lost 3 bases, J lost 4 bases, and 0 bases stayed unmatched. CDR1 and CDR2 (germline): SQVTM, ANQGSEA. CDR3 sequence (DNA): TGCAGCGTTGAGGGACAGGGGGCCTATGGCTACACCTTC. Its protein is CSVEGQGAYGYTF.

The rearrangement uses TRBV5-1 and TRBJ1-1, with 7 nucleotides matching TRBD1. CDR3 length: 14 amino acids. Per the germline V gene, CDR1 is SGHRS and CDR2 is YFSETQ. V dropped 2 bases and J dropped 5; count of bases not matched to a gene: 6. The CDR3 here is CASSFRGLATEAFF. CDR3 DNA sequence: TGCGCCAGCAGCTTTAGGGGGCTGGCGACTGAAGCTTTCTTT.